The 8 T cell receptor beta chains below were found in one sample sequenced in a study of T cell responses to AZD1222 COVID-19 vaccine. Measured with immunoSEQ multiplex PCR; TCRdb has only the in-frame clones, and not every one. The data show approximately 67,000 clones, 83% seen once. The specimen was peripheral blood, collected 28 days after the second AZD1222 dose. The source of these receptors is an adult who received the AZD1222 COVID-19 vaccine.

The chain is built from TRBV7-2 and TRBJ1-4; D call uncertain. Per germline, CDR1 SGHTA and CDR2 FQGNSA. Trimming took off 5 bases at V and 0 bases at J, with 4 bases between the two ends. There are 13 residues in the CDR3. The CDR3 DNA sequence: TGTGCCAGCAGCAATCCAACTAATGAAAAACTGTTTTTT. Translation gives CASSNPTNEKLFF.

About this clone itself: An end of the junction differs from the germline gene, which may be a read error. The CDR3 nucleotides read TGCGTCAGCAGCCAAGATTACAGGTCATACACTGAAGCTTTCTTT. Amino acid sequence: CVSSQDYRSYTEAFF. The gene calls are TRBV4-3 and TRBJ1-1, with a possible D match to TRBD1 (5 bases). The germline V gene encodes CDR1 LGHNA and CDR2 YSLEER. This CDR3 has 15 residues.

In its sample, this clone ranks as medium-sized. The chain has TRBV7-9 and TRBJ2-2; no clear D. Looked up from germline, CDR1 is SEHNR and CDR2 is FQNEAQ (reference sequence). The V end was cut by 6 bases, the J end by 6 bases, with 8 bases between. The CDR3 length is 12 residues. CDR3 amino acids: CASREDAGELFF. The CDR3 DNA follows: TGTGCCAGCAGAGAGGACGCCGGGGAGCTGTTTTTT.

This clone appeared once. The chain combines TRBV4-1 with TRBJ1-4; no clear D. The V gene's germline CDR1 is MGHRA and CDR2 YSYEKL. V was clipped by 0 bases and J by 5 bases, with 16 bases between them. This CDR3 is built from 17 residues. This CDR3 reads CASSQEVAPLPNEKLFF. The CDR3 DNA follows: TGCGCCAGCAGCCAAGAGGTAGCGCCCCTACCAAATGAAAAACTGTTTTTT.

This clone was picked up a small number of times. V and J are TRBV7-2 and TRBJ1-5, with D hard to call. V lost 5 bases, J lost 7 bases, and 12 bases lay in between. CDR1 and CDR2 from the germline V gene are SGHTA and FQGNSA. The CDR3 has 13 amino acids. CDR3 in amino acids: CASSPPGRQPQHF. The DNA of the CDR3 is TGTGCCAGCAGCCCACCCGGGCGGCAGCCCCAGCATTTT.

The chain has TRBV11-3 and TRBJ2-1; tentatively, D is TRBD2 (6 bases). CDR3 length equals 15 residues. Deletions cut 1 base from V and 6 bases from J, with 13 bases between. Per the germline V gene, CDR1 is SGHNT and CDR2 is YENEEA. CDR3 region: CASSLGGGAVNEQFF. In nucleotides, the CDR3 is TGTGCCAGCAGCTTAGGTGGCGGGGCGGTCAATGAGCAGTTCTTC.

The CDR3 loop reads CSVEDSSPGTYNEQFF. In DNA, the CDR3 is TGCAGCGTTGAAGATTCATCCCCTGGCACCTACAATGAGCAGTTCTTC. The chain links TRBV29-1 to TRBJ2-1; D remains ambiguous. Trimming pared 0 bases from V and 2 bases from J, leaving 14 bases between. The CDR3 covers 16 residues. CDR1 and CDR2 (germline): SQVTM, ANQGSEA.

This rearrangement joins TRBV28 to TRBJ2-1; TRBD2 is a possible D gene (6 bases). Germline V CDR1 and CDR2: MDHEN, SYDVKM. V was shortened by 4 bases and J by 6 bases, with 13 bases between the two germline ends. This CDR3 is 14 amino acids long. The CDR3, as DNA: TGTGCCAGCAGTTCTCGGAATAGCGGCAATGAGCAGTTCTTC. Its translation: CASSSRNSGNEQFF.